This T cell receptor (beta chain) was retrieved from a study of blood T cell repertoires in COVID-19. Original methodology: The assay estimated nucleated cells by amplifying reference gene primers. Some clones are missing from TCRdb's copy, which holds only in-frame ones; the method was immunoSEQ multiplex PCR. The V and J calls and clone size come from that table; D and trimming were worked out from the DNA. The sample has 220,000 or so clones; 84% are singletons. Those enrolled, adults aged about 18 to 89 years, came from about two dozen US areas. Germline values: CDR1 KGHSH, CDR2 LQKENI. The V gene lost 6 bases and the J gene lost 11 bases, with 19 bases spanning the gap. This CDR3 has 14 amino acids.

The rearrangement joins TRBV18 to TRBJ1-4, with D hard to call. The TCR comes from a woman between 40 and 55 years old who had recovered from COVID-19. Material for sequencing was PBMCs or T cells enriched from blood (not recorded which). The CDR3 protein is CASSPLGSLEKLFF. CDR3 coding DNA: TGTGCCAGCTCGCCTTTGGGGAGTCTGGAGAAACTGTTTTTT. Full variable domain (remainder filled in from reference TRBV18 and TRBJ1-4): NAGVMQNPRHLVRRRGQEARLRCSPMKGHSHVYWYRQLPEEGLKFMVYLQKENIIDESGMPKERFSAEFPKEGPSILRIQQVVRGDSAAYFCASSPLGSLEKLFFGSGTQLSVL.